This TCR beta chain was sequenced during a study of OX40 agonist ivuxolimab in advanced cancers. Using immunoSEQ multiplex PCR, the repertoire was profiled, and TCRdb retains in-frame clones only, with some absent. The sample records about 46,000 clones, nearly 90% being singletons. V was clipped by 5 bases and J by 0 bases, with 5 bases between them. This CDR3 region has 13 residues. CDR1 is LNHDA, CDR2 SQIVND, per germline (reference sequence). This chain links TRBV19 with TRBJ1-5; D call uncertain. This clonotype was sampled from an adult with an advanced solid tumor such as melanoma, head and neck, liver or kidney cancer. The sample here was CD4+ or CD8+ T cells sorted from blood, taken in a trial of the OX40 agonist ivuxolimab. The CDR3 sequence is CASSLNSNQPQHF. In nucleotides, the CDR3 is TGTGCCAGTAGTCTGAATAGCAATCAGCCCCAGCATTTT.